This T cell receptor beta chain emerged from a study of blood T cell repertoires in COVID-19 (dated by TCRdb to the early 2020s). Describing the broader study: Samples from collaborators originated in the United States, Italy and Spain and spanned both the acute and convalescent phases of COVID-19. The prospective study material was composed of cDNA or gDNA derived from T cells, B-cell-depleted T cells, or PBMCs. Subjects who had been exposed to COVID-19, were actively infected with it, or had recovered from it provided the deeply sampled blood TCRbeta repertoires that made up the dataset. The repertoires were released in a freely available public database intended as a resource for research on the immune response to SARS-CoV-2. Samples were obtained from the ongoing ImmuneRACE study (first 160 participants) and from 950 to 1,500 subjects provided by 6 global collaborators. Nearly every sample came with metadata listing a de-identified subject ID, COVID-19 status, age in years and sex. Where available, HLA class I and class II types were obtained from metadata supplied by the sample provider rather than from assay-based typing.

Via the germline V gene (reference sequence), CDR1 is LNHDA and CDR2 SQIVND. The CDR3 has 14 amino acids, counting the end cysteine and phenylalanine. The read is trimmed to its CDR3 DNA, 42 bases read in frame from base 1. V loses 4 bases at its end and J loses 6 bases; junction bases beyond the gene matches: 5. Study-wide conclusions, independent of this receptor: The quantity of clinical and demographic metadata differed by source and by participant and was supplied without curation.

Each collaborating institution followed its own protocols to collect whole blood in K2EDTA tubes. For TCRbeta analysis, collaborators shipped samples in one of three forms: frozen whole blood, isolated PBMCs, or DNA extracted from either of those sample types. This clone was recorded once. Which antigen it targets is not known. No base quality information exists; no much larger clone differs at one position. TCRbeta CDR3 regions were amplified from genomic DNA by means of the immunoSEQ Assay, a bias-controlled multiplex PCR. Processing in the source paper ran as follows. Within the assay, amplification of reference gene primers was used to estimate how many nucleated cells each sample contained. Sequence reads were collapsed and filtered to measure the absolute abundance of every unique TCRbeta CDR3 rearrangement. For each sample, productive Simpson clonality was calculated by taking the square root of Simpson's diversity index across productive rearrangements. Held by TCRdb, this immuneACCESS table contains in-frame sequences only and omits some clones. Under half of the omission traces to an unresolved V gene where checked; the cause of the rest is unknown. The DNA gave D and trimming, while V, J and clone size come from that table. The sample includes under 250,000 clones, with over 80% observed a single time. Clones ranked in the top ten supply around 2.5% of the sample.

The sequence is built from TRBV19 and TRBJ1-1; TRBD1 lines up with 10 middle nucleotides. Sequencing input: peripheral blood. This sequence was found in a woman between 65 and 79 years old with active or convalescent COVID-19. The CDR3 here reads CASSTRQGAAEAFF. The nucleotide sequence reads TGTGCCAGTAGTACCAGACAGGGGGCCGCTGAAGCTTTCTTT.